This T cell receptor beta chain was documented in a study of control samples from healthy donors and cancer patients. V shed 4 bases and J shed 0 bases, with 15 bases lying between them. CDR3 size: 17 residues. Germline values: CDR1 LGHDT, CDR2 YNNKEL (reference sequence). The method was immunoSEQ multiplex PCR; TCRdb's version includes in-frame clones alone and lacks a portion of them. The table includes some 120,000 clones, over 75% detected once. This clone was seen only once. The chain employs TRBV3-1 (or the pseudogene TRBV3-2) and TRBJ1-4, with D uncertain. The receptor comes from a woman between 45 and 65 years old with colorectal cancer. The sample was PBMCs. In DNA, the CDR3 is TGTGCCAGCAGCCCGGAATCGGCTGAAGCAACTAATGAAAAACTGTTTTTT. Amino acid sequence: CASSPESAEATNEKLFF.